This is a list of T cell receptor beta chains from one sample in a study of T cells in tuberculosis. Assay used: immunoSEQ multiplex PCR; TCRdb lists only in-frame clones, some missing. The sample records fewer than 40,000 clones, roughly 95% being singletons. The sample consisted of PBMCs. The receptors stem from a donor aged 10-35 years with latent tuberculosis or without tuberculosis infection. The CDR3 runs from the conserved cysteine through the conserved F or W.

>TRBJ1-2|TRBV7-2
CASSLEISGQGYGYTF
>TRBJ1-4|TRBV30
CAWMGQGNEKLFF
>TRBJ2-7|TRBV5-6
CASSSPGQGTYEQYF
>TRBJ1-2|TRBV2
CASSPGHYYGYTF
>TRBJ2-7|TRBV5-4
CASSLVGDQGEQYF
>TRBJ2-3|TRBV5-4
CASSWAGRPDTQYF
>TRBJ2-7|TRBV27
CASSPKGTTEAVSYEQYF
>TRBJ2-1|TRBV11-2
CASSLLAGVDISSYNEQFF
>TRBJ2-1|TRBV7-9
CASSEGLAGVNEQFF
>TRBJ2-1|TRBV18
CASSPGSSFNEQFF
>TRBJ1-2|TRBV4-1
CASRMIGEGTTNYGYTF
>TRBJ2-3|TRBV27
CASSLSTSGRYGTDTQYF
>TRBJ2-1|TRBV9
CASSTRIGVYNEQFF
>TRBJ2-3|TRBV20-1
CSARSTDTQYF
>TRBJ2-3|TRBV6-5
CASSPSSGRPDTQYF
>TRBJ2-5|TRBV15
CATSRDRGDQETQYF
>TRBJ2-7|TRBV27
CASPYPKLAGGPDEQYF
>TRBJ2-5|TRBV2
CASSAEGQGETQYF
>TRBJ2-1|TRBV27
CASSSLLAGGYNEQFF
>TRBJ2-5|TRBV27
CASSLRLQETQYF
>TRBJ2-3|TRBV4-1
CASSQGSGSTDTQYF
>TRBJ2-5|TRBV5-4
CASSLSMASGSPALETQYF
>TRBJ2-7|TRBV6-1
CASSPMTSGSGEQYF
>TRBJ1-1|TRBV25-1
CASSAPQGEAFF
>TRBJ2-1|TRBV6-5
CASSSISGRGSEEQFF
>TRBJ2-7|TRBV25-1
CASSESPGQGPYEQYF
>TRBJ2-4|TRBV2
CASSPRGTRAKNIQYF
>TRBJ1-1|TRBV2
CASSGSRESTEAFF
>TRBJ2-7|TRBV7-3
CASSFWAGLSAYEQYF
>TRBJ2-7|TRBV13
CASSSTLAGVNYEQYF
>TRBJ2-1|TRBV10-1
CASSDFPPENEQFF
>TRBJ2-3|TRBV11-2
CASSKWTGTDTQYF
>TRBJ1-2|TRBV6-5
CASSYSPSSDGYTF
>TRBJ1-5|TRBV14
CASSARLGQPQHF
>TRBJ2-1|TRBV29-1
CSVESGLAVEQFF
>TRBJ1-1|TRBV19
CASSIPTAINTEAFF
>TRBJ1-1|TRBV7-9
CASSLDQGTEAFF
>TRBJ2-3|TRBV7-3
CASSRDRAHTDTQYF
>TRBJ2-6|TRBV10-3
CAISDPGLAAHLPEGANVLTF
>TRBJ2-7|TRBV10-1
CASSEWGGRFTYEQYF
>TRBJ2-7|TRBV7-9
CASSLERGLYEQYF
>TRBJ2-2|TRBV30
CAWSSWRGYGELFF
>TRBJ2-7|TRBV9
CASSVVSGSIYEQYF
>TRBJ1-1|TRBV27
CASSLRPGRTEAFF
>TRBJ1-5|TRBV7-8
CASSFGEEGPQHF
>TRBJ2-1|TRBV9
CASSAGRGAGGPNEQFF
>TRBJ2-7|TRBV7-9
CASSSGTSAHEQYF
>TRBJ2-3|TRBV7-2
CASSTSGGGTQYF
>TRBJ2-4|TRBV19
CASSMPGLDLTKNIQYF
>TRBJ1-1|TRBV11-2
CASSPIRGGGTEAFF
>TRBJ2-3|TRBV5-1
CASSQSGSWTDTQYF
>TRBJ2-5|TRBV7-3
CASSLGVGSPETQYF
>TRBJ2-2|TRBV12-5
CASGFTGSGVAGATGELFF
>TRBJ1-2|TRBV6-5
CASSWRGLYGYTF
>TRBJ2-7|TRBV19
CASSIKDRPYEQYF
>TRBJ2-3|TRBV4-3
CASSPRAGSLGDTQYF
>TRBJ2-3|TRBV7-8
CASSLFRGTDTQYF
>TRBJ2-7|TRBV29-1
CSVGDRVWDEQYF